The rows below give T cell receptor beta chains drawn from one sample of a study of T cell responses to AZD1222 COVID-19 vaccine. Using immunoSEQ multiplex PCR, the repertoire was profiled, and TCRdb retains in-frame clones only, with some absent. Among 90,000 to 120,000 clones, around 92% were seen once, and the ten largest hold 6.6%. The sequencing here drew on peripheral blood, taken on day 0 of AZD1222 vaccination. The receptors come from an adult in good health. The CDR3 runs from the conserved cysteine through the conserved F or W. The order of the fields is V gene, J gene, CDR3 protein.

TRBV5-1	TRBJ2-2	CASSSTGSVFGELFF
TRBV6-5	TRBJ2-7	CASSYGGRTYEQYF
TRBV6-5	TRBJ1-1	CASSYQGTPNTEAFF
TRBV5-1	TRBJ1-2	CASSLVEAGNYGYTF
TRBV28	TRBJ1-4	CASSPGDSRSNEKLFF
TRBV4-3	TRBJ1-4	CASSQDRGFVMEKLFF
TRBV28	TRBJ2-7	CASSSPNELPYF
TRBV19	TRBJ1-1	CASSIKVNTEAFF
TRBV10-3	TRBJ1-5	CAISESKGAGNQPQHF
TRBV5-1	TRBJ1-2	CASSLNSYGYTF
TRBV5-1	TRBJ1-2	CASSLGLGQLFGYTF
TRBV5-1	TRBJ1-5	CASSLLSGSNQPQHF
TRBV6-5	TRBJ2-7	CASRKFGSPYYEQYF
TRBV11-2	TRBJ2-1	CASKGSWEYNEQFF
TRBV7-2	TRBJ2-3	CASSWATDTQYF
TRBV2	TRBJ1-2	CASIRGSANYGYTF
TRBV6-2/TRBV6-3	TRBJ2-1	CASSYSLAGPQRSYNEQFF
TRBV6-5	TRBJ2-7	CAGLQGAGSEEQYF
TRBV19	TRBJ1-2	CASSPWTDNYGYTF
TRBV12-3/TRBV12-4	TRBJ1-1	CASSLGKVAEAFF
TRBV28	TRBJ2-5	CASSSRQAGQTQYF
TRBV28	TRBJ2-7	CASSLLLATYEQYF
TRBV11-2	TRBJ2-5	CASKAGTAGTQYF
TRBV12-3/TRBV12-4	TRBJ1-5	CASREGGGQPQHF
TRBV30	TRBJ2-7	CAWLRDRGREQYF
TRBV12-3/TRBV12-4	TRBJ2-1	CASRSYVNEQFF
TRBV28	TRBJ2-5	CASRAYSGSVGETQYF
TRBV28	TRBJ1-5	CASVRGRDYQPQHF
TRBV7-2	TRBJ1-1	CASTPVGSYFRAFF
TRBV9	TRBJ1-1	CASSVSRQGTEAFF
TRBV5-1	TRBJ1-2	CASSGAGDTNYGYTF